Below are 15 T cell receptor beta chains sequenced from a single sample in a study of CD8 T cells in Susac syndrome. An input of about 0.5 to 1 ug of RNA was subjected to reverse transcription using random hexamers. Each CDR3 protein gets one entry after TCRdb re-called the immunoSEQ multiplex PCR reads with MiXCR. The sample includes about 210,000 distinct CDR3 sequences, approximately 94% of them seen just once. Sequencing used CD4+ T cells from PBMCs. The receptors were sampled from a human donor with Susac syndrome.

The chain has TRBV5-1 and TRBJ1-4; 7 positions agree with TRBD1. Germline V gene sequence: CDR1 SGHRS, CDR2 YFSETQ. The CDR3 extends over 14 amino acids. V lost 4 bases to trimming and J lost 8 bases; unmatched junction nucleotides: 8. The CDR3 coding sequence is TGCGCCAGCAGCCAGACAGGGATCGGCGAAAAACTGTTTTTT. Amino acids: CASSQTGIGEKLFF. Combining the CDR3 with reference TRBV5-1 and TRBJ1-4 gives the whole variable domain KAGVTQTPRYLIKTRGQQVTLSCSPISGHRSVSWYQQTPGQGLQFLFEYFSETQRNKGNFPGRFSGRQFSNSRSEMNVSTLELGDSALYLCASSQTGIGEKLFFGSGTQLSVL.

The rearrangement uses TRBV4-2 and TRBJ2-1; perhaps TRBD2 as D (7 bases). Germline assignment: CDR1 LGHNA and CDR2 YNFKEQ. The CDR3 covers 18 residues. Deletions cut 0 bases from V and 8 bases from J, with 23 bases between. CDR3 sequence reads: CASSQDNGGRGEGYEQFF. The CDR3 DNA sequence: TGTGCCAGCAGCCAAGATAACGGAGGGAGGGGGGAAGGATATGAGCAGTTCTTC.

V is TRBV30 and J is TRBJ1-5; maybe TRBD1 (5 bases). V was cut by 1 base and J by 3 bases, with 10 bases left in between. The CDR3 loop spans 14 amino acids. The V gene's germline CDR1 is GTSNPN and CDR2 SVGIG (reference sequence). The CDR3 spells CAWSAGHTNQPQHF. The CDR3 bases are TGTGCCTGGAGTGCGGGGCATACCAATCAGCCCCAGCATTTT. The complete variable domain, with remaining parts taken from reference TRBV30 and TRBJ1-5, reads SQTIHQWPATLVQPVGSPLSLECTVEGTSNPNLYWYRQAAGRGLQLLFYSVGIGQISSEVPQNLSASRPQDRQFILSSKKLLLSDSGFYLCAWSAGHTNQPQHFGDGTRLSIL.

The chain links TRBV9 to TRBJ2-2; D gene uncertain. The germline gives CDR1 SGDLS, CDR2 YYNGEE. V dropped 0 bases and J dropped 0 bases, with 6 bases sitting between them. The CDR3 is 15 amino acids. Here the CDR3 DNA reads TGTGCCAGCAGCGTAGTGGACGCGAACACCGGGGAGCTGTTTTTT. This codes for CASSVVDANTGELFF. The variable domain in full, with the rest retrieved from reference TRBV9 and TRBJ2-2, is DSGVTQTPKHLITATGQRVTLRCSPRSGDLSVYWYQQSLDQGLQFLIQYYNGEERAKGNILERFSAQQFPDLHSELNLSSLELGDSALYFCASSVVDANTGELFFGEGSRLTVL.

The chain recombines TRBV9 with TRBJ2-3; a possible D gene is TRBD2 (5 bases). The V end lost 7 bases, the J end lost 0 bases, and 9 bases lay between the germline ends. CDR1 is SGDLS, CDR2 YYNGEE, per germline. The CDR3 sequence is 13 residues long. CDR3 bases: TGTGCCAGCGCGAGGACTAGCACAGATACGCAGTATTTT. Its translation: CASARTSTDTQYF.

Remarks on this clonotype: At one boundary the junction diverges from the germline segment, which might be a read error. The rearrangement links TRBV20-1 to TRBJ1-3; 7 bases match TRBD1. Per germline, CDR1 DFQATT and CDR2 SNEGSKA (reference sequence). CDR3 size: 13 residues. DNA of the CDR3: TGCAGTGCTCTGACAGGGTCTGAAAACACCATATATTTT. It translates to CSALTGSENTIYF.

V usage is TRBV9 and J usage is TRBJ2-3; D may be TRBD1 or TRBD2 (5 bases each). This CDR3 contains 15 residues. Trimming removed 3 bases at V and 3 bases at J, with 14 bases between. CDR1 is SGDLS, CDR2 YYNGEE, per germline. As DNA, the CDR3 is TGTGCCAGCAGCGAGAGGGACCGGAGGACAGATACGCAGTATTTT. It yields the protein CASSERDRRTDTQYF.

This clonotype was counted a single time. The rearrangement links TRBV7-9 to TRBJ2-3; D possibly uses TRBD1 or TRBD2 (6 bases each). Trimming cost V 8 bases and J 2 bases, with 17 bases left between them. The V gene's germline CDR1 is SEHNR and CDR2 FQNEAQ (reference sequence). CDR3 length: 15 amino acids. The CDR3 DNA reads TGTGCCAGCGACTCGATGGGGGGCTCCACAGATACGCAGTATTTT. Its protein is CASDSMGGSTDTQYF. The full variable domain, its missing parts supplied by reference TRBV7-9 and TRBJ2-3, is DTGVSQNPRHKITKRGQNVTFRCDPISEHNRLYWYRQTLGQGPEFLTYFQNEAQLEKSRLLSDRFSAERPKGSFSTLEIQRTEQGDSAMYLCASDSMGGSTDTQYFGPGTRLTVL.

The chain joins TRBV6-6 to TRBJ1-2, with D hard to call. CDR3 length: 11 residues. V lost 0 bases, J lost 4 bases, and 0 bases lay in between. From germline, CDR1 is MNHNY and CDR2 SVGAGI (reference sequence). This chain's CDR3 is CASSYSYGYTF. The DNA for the CDR3 is TGTGCCAGCAGTTACTCCTATGGCTACACCTTC.

The V call is TRBV18, the J call TRBJ1-6; TRBD1 matches at 8 bases. V shed 5 bases and J 9 bases; nucleotides not matched to a gene: 9. Germline V gives CDR1 KGHSH, CDR2 LQKENI. CDR3 length: 15 residues. DNA for the CDR3: TGTGCCAGCTCAGGATCGGACAGGGATAGTTCACCCCTCCACTTT. It translates to CASSGSDRDSSPLHF. Full variable domain (outside the CDR3, taken from reference TRBV18 and TRBJ1-6): NAGVMQNPRHLVRRRGQEARLRCSPMKGHSHVYWYRQLPEEGLKFMVYLQKENIIDESGMPKERFSAEFPKEGPSILRIQQVVRGDSAAYFCASSGSDRDSSPLHFGNGTRLTVT.

The chain uses TRBV5-6 and TRBJ2-2; a weak D match, TRBD1 (5 bases). V was trimmed by 2 bases and J by 1 base, leaving 9 bases between them. CDR3 length: 15 residues. Germline V lookup: CDR1 SGHDT, CDR2 YYEEEE. CDR3: CASSFLTGNTGELFF. Written as DNA, the CDR3 is TGTGCCAGCAGCTTCCTCACAGGGAACACCGGGGAGCTGTTTTTT. Complete variable domain (other parts from reference TRBV5-6 and TRBJ2-2): DAGVTQSPTHLIKTRGQQVTLRCSPKSGHDTVSWYQQALGQGPQFIFQYYEEEERQRGNFPDRFSGHQFPNYSSELNVNALLLGDSALYLCASSFLTGNTGELFFGEGSRLTVL.

The V gene is TRBV9, the J gene TRBJ2-7, with TRBD1 matching over 8 bases. The germline V gene encodes CDR1 SGDLS and CDR2 YYNGEE. V gave up 4 bases and J gave up 6 bases; unmatched junction bases: 9. The CDR3 loop spans 14 amino acids. CDR3 in DNA: TGTGCCAGCAGCCCGCTTACAGGGGGGACCGAGCAGTACTTC. Protein: CASSPLTGGTEQYF.

This chain links TRBV6-2 or TRBV6-3 with TRBJ2-1; 11 bases line up with TRBD2. With V trimmed by 0 bases and J by 4 bases, 8 bases remained unmatched. Germline CDR1 and CDR2: MNHEY and SVGEGT. The CDR3 contains 18 residues. The DNA for the CDR3 is TGTGCCAGCAGTTACTCCCCTCTTAGCGGGGGGGTTTACAATGAGCAGTTCTTC. Translating it yields CASSYSPLSGGVYNEQFF.

The V and J genes are TRBV6-5 and TRBJ2-4; D perhaps matches TRBD1 (6 bases). The V gene's germline CDR1 is MNHEY and CDR2 SVGAGI. CDR3 length: 15 amino acids. V was trimmed by 6 bases and J by 6 bases, leaving 18 bases between them. The CDR3 nucleotides read TGTGCCAGCAGCTCCGACAGGTCAATCACAAACATTCAGTACTTC. Protein sequence: CASSSDRSITNIQYF.

This chain joins TRBV5-1 and TRBJ1-5; possible D gene TRBD1, 6 bases. This CDR3 has 13 amino acids. Germline CDR1 SGHRS, CDR2 YFSETQ. V lost 0 bases to trimming and J lost 7 bases, with 8 bases between them. The CDR3: CASSLGQGQPQHF. CDR3 DNA sequence: TGCGCCAGCAGCTTGGGGCAGGGGCAGCCCCAGCATTTT.